Below, 21 T cell receptor beta chains from the same sample are listed, as sequenced in a study of T-cell reconstitution after alpha-beta-depleted transplantation in children. A TCRbeta library incorporating unique molecular identifiers was prepared. TCRdb independently ran MiXCR on the PCR reads; one entry per CDR3 protein. The sample records hundreds of thousands of distinct CDR3 sequences, 8% to 10% being singletons. The sample was PBMCs from the stem cell graft donor, taken from the stem cell graft. The receptors originated from a human donor who donated a stem cell graft to a child with acute lymphoblastic leukemia.

The chain carries TRBV20-1 and TRBJ1-4; no reliable D call. The CDR3 loop spans 15 amino acids. Trimming removed 5 bases from V and 7 bases from J, with 20 bases in between. CDR1 and CDR2 from the germline V gene are DFQATT and SNEGSKA (reference sequence). As DNA, the CDR3 is TGCAGTGCTGACAAGCCGGGGTTCATGGGTGAAAAACTGTTTTTT. It specifies CSADKPGFMGEKLFF.

This clonotype was counted only a few times. The chain has TRBV12-3 or TRBV12-4 and TRBJ1-4; unclear D gene. V was trimmed by 6 bases and J by 3 bases, leaving 5 bases between them. The CDR3 totals 12 residues. DNA for the CDR3: TGTGCCAGCAGCCCCTCTAATGAAAAACTGTTTTTT. This gives the protein CASSPSNEKLFF.

This clonotype was seen only a few times. J is TRBJ2-2 and V is TRBV4-3; no definite D call. Germline CDR1 is LGHNA and CDR2 is YSLEER. V was cut by 0 bases and J by 3 bases, with 8 bases left in between. The CDR3 sequence is 15 residues long. The DNA of the CDR3 is TGCGCCAGCAGCCAAGATAACCGGTACACCGGGGAGCTGTTTTTT. Amino acids: CASSQDNRYTGELFF.

The genes are TRBV12-3 or TRBV12-4 and TRBJ1-2, with 8 positions matching TRBD1. Germline trimming cut 5 bases from V and 8 bases from J; bases unmatched to any gene: 7. CDR3 length: 13 amino acids. CDR3 in amino acids: CASSAGTGIGYTF. The DNA for the CDR3 is TGTGCCAGCAGTGCCGGGACAGGTATCGGCTACACCTTC.

In its sample, this clonotype was seen many times. The chain carries TRBV5-1 and TRBJ1-2; D unclear. Germline loops: CDR1 SGHRS, CDR2 YFSETQ. The CDR3 totals 15 residues. Deletions cut 4 bases from V and 1 base from J, with 14 bases between. The chain's CDR3 is CASSPDVSLNYGYTF. The CDR3 coding sequence is TGCGCCAGCAGCCCTGACGTATCGCTTAACTATGGCTACACCTTC. Looking up the rest from reference TRBV5-1 and TRBJ1-2 gives the full variable domain: KAGVTQTPRYLIKTRGQQVTLSCSPISGHRSVSWYQQTPGQGLQFLFEYFSETQRNKGNFPGRFSGRQFSNSRSEMNVSTLELGDSALYLCASSPDVSLNYGYTFGSGTRLTVV.

This clonotype was found many times. The chain recombines TRBV9 with TRBJ1-1, with D uncertain. The germline CDR1 and CDR2 sequences are SGDLS and YYNGEE. The V end was cut by 2 bases, the J end by 1 base, with 6 bases between. The CDR3 covers 13 residues. The CDR3 DNA is TGTGCCAGCAGCGTGTGGGGGAACACTGAAGCTTTCTTT. Protein: CASSVWGNTEAFF.

This clonotype was seen more than once but under ten times. V gene TRBV12-3 or TRBV12-4 combines with J gene TRBJ2-2; D may be TRBD1 (6 bases). CDR3 size: 16 residues. V lost 5 bases and J lost 6, with 19 bases in between. The CDR3 loop reads CASSPLDGRGSGELFF. CDR3 bases: TGTGCCAGCAGTCCACTAGATGGCAGGGGATCCGGGGAGCTGTTTTTT.

This chain connects TRBV12-3 or TRBV12-4 to TRBJ1-5; D is ambiguous. This CDR3 is built from 13 residues. Trimming removed 5 bases at V and 11 bases at J, with 16 bases between. The CDR3 region is CASSPGVGRAQHF. In nucleotides, the CDR3 is TGTGCCAGCAGTCCCGGTGTCGGGAGAGCCCAGCATTTT.

This clonotype was seen ten or more times. The chain has TRBV7-6 and TRBJ1-1; 7 positions match TRBD1. V lost 0 bases, J lost 3 bases, and 4 bases stayed unmatched. Germline lookup yields CDR1 SGHVS and CDR2 FNYEAQ. The CDR3 consists of 15 residues. The CDR3 sequence: CASSLASDRDTEAFF. The DNA for the CDR3 is TGTGCCAGCAGCTTAGCCAGTGACAGGGACACTGAAGCTTTCTTT.

The V and J genes are TRBV12-3 or TRBV12-4 and TRBJ2-1; D is unclear. This CDR3 has 13 amino acids. V lost 5 bases and J 3 bases, leaving 8 bases between the germline ends. The CDR3 bases are TGTGCCAGCAGTCTCTTTCTCTACAATGAGCAGTTCTTC. Translating gives CASSLFLYNEQFF.

This clonotype was seen a few times. The chain has TRBV30 and TRBJ2-7, with 9 positions matching TRBD2. CDR1 and CDR2 from the germline V gene are GTSNPN and SVGIG (reference sequence). This CDR3 comprises 14 residues. J was trimmed by 6 bases and V by 3 bases; bases with no gene match: 9. The CDR3 here is CAWSGGTSLSEQYF. In DNA form, the CDR3 reads TGTGCCTGGAGCGGCGGGACTAGCTTAAGCGAGCAGTACTTC.

The chain combines TRBV12-3 or TRBV12-4 with TRBJ2-2; D gene uncertain. This CDR3 has 13 amino acids. V lost 6 bases to trimming and J lost 4 bases, with 9 bases between them. The DNA of the CDR3 is TGTGCCAGCAGGAGACAAAGCACCGGGGAGCTGTTTTTT. Translated: CASRRQSTGELFF.

The chain carries TRBV5-1 and TRBJ2-6; D unresolved. Deletions cut 2 bases from V and 0 bases from J, with 6 bases between. The CDR3 extends over 15 amino acids. CDR1 is SGHRS, CDR2 YFSETQ, per germline. CDR3 residues: CASSFSSSGANVLTF. The DNA for the CDR3 is TGCGCCAGCAGCTTCTCGAGCTCTGGGGCCAACGTCCTGACTTTC. The variable domain in full, completed from reference TRBV5-1 and TRBJ2-6, reads KAGVTQTPRYLIKTRGQQVTLSCSPISGHRSVSWYQQTPGQGLQFLFEYFSETQRNKGNFPGRFSGRQFSNSRSEMNVSTLELGDSALYLCASSFSSSGANVLTFGAGSRLTVL.

In the case of this clonotype: A read error may be the cause here, since a much bigger clone is one base away. The chain employs TRBV12-3 or TRBV12-4 and TRBJ1-6, with TRBD1 matching 7 bases. The length of the CDR3 is 14 residues. The CDR3 nucleotides are TGTGCCAACAGTCCCACCCAGGGGGTGTCACCCCTCCACTTT. Encoded protein: CANSPTQGVSPLHF.

This clonotype was picked up many times. The chain joins TRBV5-1 to TRBJ2-7; TRBD2 aligns across 7 bases. Germline values: CDR1 SGHRS, CDR2 YFSETQ. The CDR3 runs to 18 residues. V was clipped by 3 bases and J by 4 bases; unmatched bases: 19. CDR3 loop: CASSSLGTLRDGGYEQYF. In nucleotides, the CDR3 is TGCGCCAGCAGCTCCCTGGGGACTCTCCGGGACGGGGGGTACGAGCAGTACTTC.

The V call is TRBV10-3, the J call TRBJ2-5; D not certain. The CDR3 contains 15 residues. Germline V gene sequence: CDR1 ENHRY, CDR2 SYGVKD. Trimming shortened V by 0 bases and J by 5 bases, and 13 bases separated the two germline ends. The CDR3 protein is CAISESRVEAETQYF. CDR3 nucleotide sequence: TGTGCCATCAGTGAGTCACGAGTAGAGGCGGAGACCCAGTACTTC.

This clonotype was picked up many times. V gene TRBV12-3 or TRBV12-4 combines with J gene TRBJ2-7; 8 positions match TRBD1. The CDR3 is made up of 17 amino acids. Losses at the gene ends were 0 bases for V and 3 bases for J; bases not matched to a gene: 10. The CDR3 spells CASSLADWGQVDYEQYF. The CDR3 nucleotides read TGTGCCAGCAGTTTAGCGGATTGGGGACAGGTAGACTACGAGCAGTACTTC.

This clonotype was found many times. The chain is built from TRBV5-1 and TRBJ2-3; D might be TRBD2 (6 bases). The CDR3 contains 16 residues. CDR1 is SGHRS and CDR2 is YFSETQ in the germline V gene. Trimming removed 5 bases at V and 1 base at J, with 17 bases between. The CDR3 bases are TGCGCCAGCAGTGGAGGGTCAGATTTCCGCACAGATACGCAGTATTTT. It yields the protein CASSGGSDFRTDTQYF.

This clonotype was observed at least ten times. The V and J genes are TRBV11-1 and TRBJ2-2; 9 nucleotides agree with TRBD1. The ends lost 4 bases at V and 6 bases at J; junction bases unmatched: 15. This CDR3 comprises 18 residues. Germline V lookup: CDR1 SGHAT, CDR2 FQDESV (reference sequence). The CDR3 DNA reads as TGTGCCAGCAGCTATACATCCGGGACAGGGTGGTCCCCCGGGGAGCTGTTTTTT. Translation gives CASSYTSGTGWSPGELFF.

This CDR3 is CASSGTRGNYGYTF. The CDR3, as DNA: TGTGCCAGCAGCGGGACCAGGGGGAACTATGGCTACACCTTC. The rearrangement uses TRBV7-9 and TRBJ1-2; 7 bases line up with TRBD1. Germline V CDR1 and CDR2: SEHNR, FQNEAQ (reference sequence). The junction had 5 bases not matched to a gene; V was cut back by 5 bases and J by 2 bases. CDR3 size: 14 residues.

The genes are TRBV19 and TRBJ1-5; D gene uncertain. This CDR3 comprises 14 residues. With 6 bases removed from V and 2 bases from J, the gap between germline ends came to 11 bases. The germline V gene encodes CDR1 LNHDA and CDR2 SQIVND (reference sequence). The chain's CDR3 is CASRDGRGNQPQHF. In DNA, the CDR3 is TGTGCCAGTAGGGATGGACGGGGCAATCAGCCCCAGCATTTT.